The T cell receptor (beta chain) described here comes from a study of blood T cell repertoires in COVID-19. Whole-study context: Material from acute and convalescent COVID-19 was sourced from the United States, Italy and Spain.

As originally analysed: Researchers report that nucleated cell counts were estimated from reference gene primer amplification. Measured with immunoSEQ multiplex PCR; TCRdb has only the in-frame clones, and not every one. D and trimming were read from the DNA, whereas the V and J calls and clone size are those reported in that table. The sample has nearly 60,000 clones, 90% seen once. The CDR3 has 14 amino acids. The germline V gene has CDR1 SEHNR and CDR2 FQNEAQ (reference sequence). Trimming shortened V by 5 bases and J by 5 bases, and 15 bases separated the two germline ends. This sequence joins TRBV7-9 and TRBJ1-1; D ambiguous. The sample taken for sequencing was peripheral blood. The receptor comes from a man in his 60s with active COVID-19. This CDR3 reads CASSPQRDRTEAFF. The CDR3 coding sequence is TGTGCCAGCAGCCCGCAGCGTGATCGTACTGAAGCTTTCTTT.